Sequencing of this T cell receptor (beta chain) was carried out in a study of blood T cell repertoires in COVID-19 (dated by TCRdb to the early 2020s). Some background on the complete study: Samples covering the acute and convalescent phases of COVID-19 were provided by collaborators in the United States, Italy and Spain. The sample metadata nearly always contained a de-identified subject ID, COVID-19 status, age in years and sex. Where available, HLA class I and class II types were obtained from metadata supplied by the sample provider rather than from assay-based typing. The samples were drawn from two sources: the first 160 participants of the ongoing ImmuneRACE study, and 1,254 subjects contributed by 6 global collaborators. The prospective study material was composed of cDNA or gDNA derived from T cells, B-cell-depleted T cells, or PBMCs. The repertoires were released in a freely available public database meant as a resource for research on the immune response to SARS-CoV-2. Subjects who had been exposed to COVID-19, were actively infected with it, or had recovered from it provided the deeply sampled blood TCRbeta repertoires that made up the dataset. What the study reported, not specific to this receptor: The quantity of clinical and demographic metadata differed by source and by participant and was supplied without curation.

Comments on this clone: Its antigen remains unidentified. Within one base of it there is no much larger clone, and no base qualities were kept.

The junction shows trimming of 4 bases on V and 8 bases on J, and the gene matches do not reach 11 bases of it. Reading from cysteine to phenylalanine, the CDR3 counts 14 amino acids. The DNA shown is the 42-base CDR3, in frame from base 1. The germline V gene supplies CDR1 SGHRS and CDR2 YFSETQ. The immunoSEQ Assay, a bias-controlled multiplex PCR, was used to amplify TCRbeta CDR3 regions from genomic DNA. From the authors' description of their analysis: The number of nucleated cells in each sample was estimated by amplification of reference gene primers within the assay. To quantify the absolute abundance of each unique TCRbeta CDR3 rearrangement, sequence reads were collapsed and filtered. For each sample, productive Simpson clonality was calculated as the square root of Simpson's diversity index over productive rearrangements. TCRdb took this table from immuneACCESS and kept in-frame rearrangements with V and J called. Such tables lack part of the clones; where checked against another copy, unresolved V genes explain under half of the gap, and the rest is unexplained. D and trimming were read from the DNA, whereas the V and J calls and clone size are those reported in that table. The table for this sample lists approximately 200,000 clones; 88% of them were counted only once. 4% of the sample belongs to the ten largest clones.

Collaborating institutions collected whole blood in K2EDTA tubes following their own protocols. For TCRbeta analysis, collaborators shipped samples as frozen whole blood, isolated PBMCs, or DNA extracted from either of those sample types. The V gene is TRBV5-1 and the J gene is TRBJ2-7, and 8 junction bases match TRBD2. The sample consisted of peripheral blood. The origin of this receptor is a woman aged 25 to 39 with acute or convalescent COVID-19. CDR3 region: CASSAATAGAKQYF. The sequenced DNA is TGCGCCAGCAGCGCCGCAACAGCGGGAGCAAAGCAGTACTTC.